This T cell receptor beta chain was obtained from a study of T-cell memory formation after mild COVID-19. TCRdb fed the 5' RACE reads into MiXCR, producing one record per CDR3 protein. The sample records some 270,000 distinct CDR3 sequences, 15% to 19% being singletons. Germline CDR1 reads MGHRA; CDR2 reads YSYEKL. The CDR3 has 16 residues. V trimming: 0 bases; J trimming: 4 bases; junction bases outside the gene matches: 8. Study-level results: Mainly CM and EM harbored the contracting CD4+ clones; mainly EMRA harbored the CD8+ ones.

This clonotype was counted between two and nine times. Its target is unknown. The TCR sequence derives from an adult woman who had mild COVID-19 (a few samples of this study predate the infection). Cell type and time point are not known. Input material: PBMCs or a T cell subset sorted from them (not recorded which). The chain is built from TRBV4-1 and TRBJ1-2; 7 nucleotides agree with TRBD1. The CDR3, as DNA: TGCGCCAGCAGCCAAGATTTGGACAGGACCTTCTATGGCTACACCTTC. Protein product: CASSQDLDRTFYGYTF.